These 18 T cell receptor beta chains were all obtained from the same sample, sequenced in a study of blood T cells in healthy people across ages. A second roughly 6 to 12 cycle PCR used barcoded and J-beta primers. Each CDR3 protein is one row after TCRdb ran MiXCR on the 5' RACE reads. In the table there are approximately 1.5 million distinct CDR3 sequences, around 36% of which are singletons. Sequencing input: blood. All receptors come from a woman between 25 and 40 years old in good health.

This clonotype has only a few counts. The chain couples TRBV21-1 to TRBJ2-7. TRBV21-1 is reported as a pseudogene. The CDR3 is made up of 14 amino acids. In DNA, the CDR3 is TGTGCCAGCAGAGAATCGGCGGCCAAATACGAGCAGTACTTC. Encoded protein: CASRESAAKYEQYF.

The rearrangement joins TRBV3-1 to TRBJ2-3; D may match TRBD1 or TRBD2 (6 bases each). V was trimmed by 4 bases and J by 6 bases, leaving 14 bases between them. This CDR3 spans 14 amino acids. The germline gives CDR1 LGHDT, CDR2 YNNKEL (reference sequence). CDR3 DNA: TGTGCCAGCAGCCGACGGGGGCGCGGGGATACGCAGTATTTT. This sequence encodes CASSRRGRGDTQYF.

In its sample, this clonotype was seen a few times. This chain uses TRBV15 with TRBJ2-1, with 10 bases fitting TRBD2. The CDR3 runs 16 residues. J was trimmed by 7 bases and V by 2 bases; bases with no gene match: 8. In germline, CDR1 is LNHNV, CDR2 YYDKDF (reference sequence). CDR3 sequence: CATSRPSGRVINEQFF. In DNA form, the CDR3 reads TGTGCCACCAGCAGACCCAGCGGGAGGGTTATAAATGAGCAGTTCTTC.

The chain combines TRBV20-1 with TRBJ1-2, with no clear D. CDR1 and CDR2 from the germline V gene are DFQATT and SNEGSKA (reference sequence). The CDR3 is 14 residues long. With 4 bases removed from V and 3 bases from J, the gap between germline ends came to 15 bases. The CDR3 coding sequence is TGCAGTGCTACCAAAAAGGACGGATACTATGGCTACACCTTC. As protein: CSATKKDGYYGYTF.

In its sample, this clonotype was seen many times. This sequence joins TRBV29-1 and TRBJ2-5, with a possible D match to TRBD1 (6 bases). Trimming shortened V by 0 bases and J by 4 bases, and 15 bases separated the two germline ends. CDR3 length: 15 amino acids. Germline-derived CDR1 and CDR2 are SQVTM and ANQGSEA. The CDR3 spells CSVEDSTGKGETQYF. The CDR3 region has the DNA TGCAGCGTTGAAGACTCCACAGGGAAGGGAGAGACCCAGTACTTC.

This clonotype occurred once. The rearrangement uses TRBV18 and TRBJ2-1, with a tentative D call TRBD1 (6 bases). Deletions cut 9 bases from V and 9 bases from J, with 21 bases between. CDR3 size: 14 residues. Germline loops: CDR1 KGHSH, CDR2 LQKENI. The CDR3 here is CASAVGRDIREQFF. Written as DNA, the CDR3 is TGTGCCAGTGCCGTAGGCCGGGACATCCGTGAGCAGTTCTTC.

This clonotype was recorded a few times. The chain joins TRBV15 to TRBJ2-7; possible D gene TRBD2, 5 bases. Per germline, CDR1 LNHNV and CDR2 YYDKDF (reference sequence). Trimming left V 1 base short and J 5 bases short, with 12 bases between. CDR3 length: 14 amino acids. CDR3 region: CATSRAPEGHEQYF. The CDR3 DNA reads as TGTGCCACCAGCAGAGCCCCCGAGGGTCACGAGCAGTACTTC.

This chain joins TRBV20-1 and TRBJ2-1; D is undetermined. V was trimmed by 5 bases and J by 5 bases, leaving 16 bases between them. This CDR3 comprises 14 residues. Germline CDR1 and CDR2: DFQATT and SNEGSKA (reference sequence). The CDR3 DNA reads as TGCAGTGCTCCCGACGGGTTTCGGAACAATGAGCAGTTCTTC. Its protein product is CSAPDGFRNNEQFF.

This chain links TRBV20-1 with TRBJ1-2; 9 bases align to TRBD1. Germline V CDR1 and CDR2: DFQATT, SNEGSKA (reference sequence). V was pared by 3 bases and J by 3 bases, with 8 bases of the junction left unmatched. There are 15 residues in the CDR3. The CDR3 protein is CSARGYRGQDYGYTF. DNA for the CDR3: TGCAGTGCTAGGGGATACAGGGGGCAAGACTATGGCTACACCTTC.

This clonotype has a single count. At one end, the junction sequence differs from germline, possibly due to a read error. CDR3 amino acids: CASSPRRTSYSEQFF. In nucleotides, the CDR3 is TGTGCCAGCTCCCCAAGGAGGACATCCTACAGTGAGCAGTTCTTC. The chain recombines TRBV27 with TRBJ2-1; D may correspond to TRBD1 or TRBD2 (5 bases each). The germline gives CDR1 MNHEY, CDR2 SMNVEV (reference sequence). This CDR3 has 15 residues.

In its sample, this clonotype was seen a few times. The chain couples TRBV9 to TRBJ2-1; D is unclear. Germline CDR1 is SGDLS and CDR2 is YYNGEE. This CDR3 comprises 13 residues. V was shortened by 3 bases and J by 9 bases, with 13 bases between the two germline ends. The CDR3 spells CASSGYDGSEQFF. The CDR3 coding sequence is TGTGCCAGCAGCGGATATGACGGAAGTGAGCAGTTCTTC.

CDR3 DNA sequence: TGCAGCGCCCACAGGGACCACGAGCAGTACTTC. Encoded protein: CSAHRDHEQYF. J is TRBJ2-7 and V is TRBV29-1; a possible D gene is TRBD1 (6 bases). Trimming cost V 7 bases and J 5 bases, with 12 bases left between them. Per the germline V gene, CDR1 is SQVTM and CDR2 is ANQGSEA. The CDR3 contains 11 residues.

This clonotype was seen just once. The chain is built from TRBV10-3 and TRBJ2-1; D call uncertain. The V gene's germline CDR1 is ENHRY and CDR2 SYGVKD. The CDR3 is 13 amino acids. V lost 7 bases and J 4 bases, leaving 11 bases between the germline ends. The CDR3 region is CAIIPDGYNEQFF. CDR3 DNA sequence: TGTGCCATCATCCCGGACGGATACAATGAGCAGTTCTTC.

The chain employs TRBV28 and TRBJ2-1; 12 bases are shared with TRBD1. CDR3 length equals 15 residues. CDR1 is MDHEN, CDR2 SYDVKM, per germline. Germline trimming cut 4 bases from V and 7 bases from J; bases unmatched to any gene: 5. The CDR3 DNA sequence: TGTGCCAGCAGTTCCTGGGACAGGGGGCGGAATGAGCAGTTCTTC. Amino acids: CASSSWDRGRNEQFF.

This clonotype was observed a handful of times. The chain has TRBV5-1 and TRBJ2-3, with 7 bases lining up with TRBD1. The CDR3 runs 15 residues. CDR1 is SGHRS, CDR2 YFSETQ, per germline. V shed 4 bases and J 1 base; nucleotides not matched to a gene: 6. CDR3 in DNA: TGCGCCAGCAGCAAGACAGGGCGCGGCACAGATACGCAGTATTTT. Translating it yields CASSKTGRGTDTQYF.

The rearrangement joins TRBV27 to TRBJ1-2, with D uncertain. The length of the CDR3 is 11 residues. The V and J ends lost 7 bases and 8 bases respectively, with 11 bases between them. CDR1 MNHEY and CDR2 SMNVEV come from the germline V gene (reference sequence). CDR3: CASMQVEGYTF. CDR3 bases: TGTGCCAGCATGCAAGTAGAAGGCTACACCTTC.

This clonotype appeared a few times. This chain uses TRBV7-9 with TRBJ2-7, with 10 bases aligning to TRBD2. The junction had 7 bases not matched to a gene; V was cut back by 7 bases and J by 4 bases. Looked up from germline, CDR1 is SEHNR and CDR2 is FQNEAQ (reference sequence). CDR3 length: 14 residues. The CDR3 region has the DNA TGTGCCAGCAACCAAGCGGGAGGGCCGTACGAGCAGTACTTC. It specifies CASNQAGGPYEQYF.

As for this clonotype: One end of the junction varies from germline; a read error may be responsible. CDR3: CASSPARGGERYF. CDR3 nucleotide sequence: TGTGCCAGCAGCCCAGCCAGGGGGGGCGAGCGGTACTTC. The chain joins TRBV7-8 to TRBJ2-7, with D possibly called TRBD1 or TRBD2 (7 bases each). Looked up from germline, CDR1 is SGHVS and CDR2 is FQNEAQ. CDR3 size: 13 residues.